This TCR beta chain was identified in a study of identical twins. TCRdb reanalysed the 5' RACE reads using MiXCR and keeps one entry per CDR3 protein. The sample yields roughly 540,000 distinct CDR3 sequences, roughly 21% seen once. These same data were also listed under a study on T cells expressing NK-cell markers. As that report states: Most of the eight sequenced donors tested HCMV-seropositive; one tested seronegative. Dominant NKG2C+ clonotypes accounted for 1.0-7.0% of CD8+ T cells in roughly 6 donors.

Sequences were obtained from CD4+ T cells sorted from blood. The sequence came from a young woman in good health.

In DNA, the CDR3 is TGTGCCAGCAGACGCCAGGGGACAGGCTATGGCTACACCTTC. Encoded protein: CASRRQGTGYGYTF. The gene calls are TRBV12-3 or TRBV12-4 and TRBJ1-2, with 8 bases lining up with TRBD1. This CDR3 is built from 14 residues. Germline trimming cut 6 bases from V and 4 bases from J; bases unmatched to any gene: 7.